This TCR beta chain was captured by sequencing in a study of blood T cell repertoires in COVID-19 (dated by TCRdb to the early 2020s). Describing the broader study: Samples from collaborators originated in the United States, Italy and Spain and spanned both the acute and convalescent phases of COVID-19. The samples were drawn from the first 160 participants of the ongoing ImmuneRACE study and from more than 1,000 subjects provided by 6 global collaborators. The repertoires were made available in a free public database intended to serve as a resource for research on the immune response to SARS-CoV-2. Deeply sampled blood TCRbeta repertoires from subjects exposed to, actively infected with, or recovered from COVID-19 were included in the dataset. The sample metadata nearly always contained a de-identified subject ID, COVID-19 status, age in years and sex. HLA class I and class II types, where available, came from metadata supplied by the sample provider rather than from assay-based typing. The prospective study material was composed of cDNA or gDNA derived from T cells, B-cell-depleted T cells, or PBMCs.

The immunoSEQ Assay, a bias-controlled multiplex PCR, was used to amplify TCRbeta CDR3 regions from genomic DNA. Regarding the original processing steps: Within the assay, amplification of reference gene primers was used to estimate how many nucleated cells each sample contained. To quantify the absolute abundance of each unique TCRbeta CDR3 rearrangement, sequence reads were collapsed and filtered. For each sample, productive Simpson clonality was calculated by taking the square root of Simpson's diversity index across productive rearrangements. Sourced from immuneACCESS, this table was stored by TCRdb with only in-frame sequences that have V and J called. A share of the clones is absent; for the studies checked, an unresolved V gene accounts for under half, and the remainder has no known explanation. V and J calls and clone size are as listed in that table; D and trimming were resolved from the DNA. The sample table lists roughly 320,000 clones, under 90% of them with a count of one. The ten largest clones take up about 4.2% of the sample.

Participants in the prospective study were aged roughly 18 to 90 years, lived in about two dozen United States geographic areas, and enrolled through a virtual design. In the prospective study, cohorts were assigned on the basis of participant-reported clinical history obtained from a screening survey and a study questionnaire. For ImmuneRACE Cohort 3, a participant was defined as recovered based on two consecutive negative NP/OP PCR tests, clearance by a healthcare professional, or resolution of symptoms. In the prospective study, whole blood, serum and a nasopharyngeal or oropharyngeal swab were collected from each participant by mobile phlebotomists. Over a roughly two-month period, participants in the prospective study had the option of providing additional blood draws and questionnaires. Before DNA extraction, blood samples from the prospective study were shipped at room temperature or frozen.

As to this clone: It lacks a known antigen. Nothing much larger sits one base from this clone, and base qualities are not available.

Beyond this particular receptor, the publication reports: The quantity of clinical and demographic metadata differed by source and by participant and was supplied without curation.

The CDR3 goes from the cysteine to the phenylalanine over 14 residues. Of the read, only the CDR3 DNA is kept; its 42 bases are in frame from base 1. CDR1 is given as LNHDA and CDR2 as SQIVND, both from the germline V gene (reference sequence). Trimming removed 6 bases from V and 0 bases from J, leaving 6 bases between the germline ends. Recombination linked TRBV19 to TRBJ1-6; no D gene can be assigned with confidence. This clonotype was sampled from a man aged 30 to 39 who had recovered from COVID-19. The sequencing sample was made of PBMCs or T cells enriched from blood (not recorded which). This receptor carries the CDR3 CASSTSSYNSPLHF. DNA sequence: TGTGCCAGTAGCACAAGCTCCTATAATTCACCCCTCCACTTT.